This entry describes one T cell receptor beta chain. The antigen is unknown. Per individual sample, total RNA of at least 5 micrograms was extracted. Then a second PCR, running about 7 to 11 cycles, was carried out with a sample-barcoded 5' primer and a J-beta primer mix. Samples each returned at least 3 million CDR3-containing paired-end reads. MiXCR was run by TCRdb on the 5' RACE reads, yielding one entry per CDR3 protein. The sample includes 650,000 to 800,000 distinct CDR3 sequences, approximately 44% of them seen just once. The source of the sample is a study of blood T cells in healthy people across ages. General study results and limits: The diversity estimates, figures obtained from one million T cells, were considered underestimates. Per-million-T-cell TCR beta diversity fell roughly linearly with age.

V was clipped by 3 bases and J by 5 bases, with 5 bases between them. The CDR3 spans 12 residues. CDR1 is LNHDA, CDR2 SQIVND, per germline (reference sequence). The chain combines TRBV19 with TRBJ1-5; D remains ambiguous. Sequencing input: blood. This clonotype originated in a man between 60 and 70 years old in good health. CDR3 in DNA: TGTGCCAGTAGTATTCGGGATCAGCCCCAGCATTTT. Amino acid sequence: CASSIRDQPQHF.